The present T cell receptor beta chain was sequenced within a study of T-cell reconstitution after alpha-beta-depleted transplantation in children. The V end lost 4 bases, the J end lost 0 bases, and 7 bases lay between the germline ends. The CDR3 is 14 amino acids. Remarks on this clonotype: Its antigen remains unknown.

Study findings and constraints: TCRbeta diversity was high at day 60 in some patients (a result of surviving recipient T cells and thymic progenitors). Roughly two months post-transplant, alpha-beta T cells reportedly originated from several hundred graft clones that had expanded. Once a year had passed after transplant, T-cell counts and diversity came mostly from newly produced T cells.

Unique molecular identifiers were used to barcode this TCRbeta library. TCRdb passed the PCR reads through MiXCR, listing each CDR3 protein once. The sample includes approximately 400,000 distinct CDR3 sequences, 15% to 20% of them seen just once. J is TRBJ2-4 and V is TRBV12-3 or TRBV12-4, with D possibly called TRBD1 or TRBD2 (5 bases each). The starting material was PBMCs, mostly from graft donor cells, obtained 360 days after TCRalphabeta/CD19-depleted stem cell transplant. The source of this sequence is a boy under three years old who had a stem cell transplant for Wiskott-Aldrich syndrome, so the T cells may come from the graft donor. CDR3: CASSWGIAKNIQYF. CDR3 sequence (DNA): TGTGCCAGCAGTTGGGGGATAGCCAAAAACATTCAGTACTTC.